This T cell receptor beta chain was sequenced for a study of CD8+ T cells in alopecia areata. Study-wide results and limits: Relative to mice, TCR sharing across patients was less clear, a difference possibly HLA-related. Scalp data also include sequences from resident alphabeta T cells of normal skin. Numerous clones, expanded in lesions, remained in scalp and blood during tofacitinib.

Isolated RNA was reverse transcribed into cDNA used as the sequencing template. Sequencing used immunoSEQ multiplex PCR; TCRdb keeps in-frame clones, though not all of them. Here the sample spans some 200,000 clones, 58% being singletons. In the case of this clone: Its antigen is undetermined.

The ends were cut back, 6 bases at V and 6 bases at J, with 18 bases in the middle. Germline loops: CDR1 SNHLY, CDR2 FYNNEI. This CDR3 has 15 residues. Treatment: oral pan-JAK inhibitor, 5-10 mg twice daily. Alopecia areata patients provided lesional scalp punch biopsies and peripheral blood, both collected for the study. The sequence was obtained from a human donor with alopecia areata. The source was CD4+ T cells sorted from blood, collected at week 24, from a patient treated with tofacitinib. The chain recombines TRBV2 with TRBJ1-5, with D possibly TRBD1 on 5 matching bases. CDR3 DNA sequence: TGTGCCAGCAGCGACCCTTTGGGGGTCGGTCAGCCCCAGCATTTT. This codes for CASSDPLGVGQPQHF.